This TCR beta chain appears in the sequencing data of a study of spatial heterogeneity in lung cancer (dated by TCRdb to about 2019). General notes on the study: More beta-chain than alpha-chain transcripts were consistently detected, likely reflecting higher beta-chain transcript abundance. In tumor regions, TCR transcript counts showed a strong correlation with a T cell transcriptional module score derived from matched bulk RNA-seq. In the raw uncorrected reads, each unique combination of TCR and UMI appeared more than ten times on average. In non-small cell lung cancer, the study made a quantitative comparison of TCR alpha and beta repertoires among multiple tumor regions, matched nontumor lung and blood. The study linked features of the TCR repertoire to counts of nonsynonymous mutations, which were determined by whole-exome sequencing of tumor tissue. Both alpha and beta chains were TCR-sequenced in hundreds of tumor regions, 64 matched nontumor lung samples and around 54 PBMC samples obtained at surgery. Broader findings and caveats from the paper: The number of expanded intratumoral alpha and beta TCRs correlated with the tumor nonsynonymous mutation count. Additional single-cell paired TCR alpha and beta sequencing was considered necessary to confirm, at a functional level, the hypothesis that regional TCRs recognize regional mutations. TCR-seq coverage of tumor T cells was estimated at only approximately 7% for alpha chains and approximately 13% for beta chains. The count of ubiquitous expanded TCRs correlated with the count of ubiquitous nonsynonymous mutations, and the count of regional expanded TCRs correlated with the count of regional nonsynonymous mutations.

To note about this clonotype: Its antigen remains unidentified. No base-level quality is on record; no much larger clone is a single base apart.

The time point tag for this specimen amounts to: sample taken at primary tumor resection. Donors were 72 patients with early-stage, untreated non-small cell lung cancer from the lung TRACERx cohort. Whole RNA extracted from tumor and nontumor lung tissue, or from cryopreserved PBMC samples, was used for TCR sequencing without cell sorting. Patients were selected for TCR sequencing only if sufficient RNA was available from at least two tumor regions. Before being selected, tumor and adjacent nontumor lung specimens were reviewed by a lung pathologist. Library preparation was by 5' RACE. The sequencing machine was a NextSeq 500. In the TCR library protocol, a unique molecular identifier was attached to each TCR cDNA molecule so that PCR and sequencing errors could be corrected. As for the original processing: TCR identification, UMI-based error correction and CDR3 extraction were performed with Decombinator tools. TCRs above a frequency of 2 per 1,000, corresponding to the top 1% of the tumor frequency distribution, were defined as expanded. Expanded tumor TCRs statistically deemed absent (corrected P<0.05) from at least one tumor region were classed as regional, and all other expanded tumor TCRs were classed as ubiquitous. Each repertoire was subsampled 100 times to 5,000 TCRs, after which Renyi diversity was computed with the R vegan package. CDR3 similarity networks were built from amino acid triplet string-kernel similarity, connecting CDR3s with pairwise similarity above 0.82. TCRdb applied fastp at Q25 and MiXCR to the public reads, then kept only in-frame beta chains. Rows with a matching CDR3 protein are joined into one entry that keeps the most common DNA and genes. These V and J calls derive from TCRdb rather than the authors' analysis. For this sample the table gives about 3,800 distinct CDR3 sequences, of which roughly 35% were detected only once. The ten top clones hold about 25% of the sample.

Looking up the germline V gene yields CDR1 LGHNA and CDR2 YSLEER. V lost 4 bases and J lost 4 bases, and the count of bases not matched to a germline gene is 5. Reading from cysteine to phenylalanine, the CDR3 counts 14 amino acids. Only the CDR3 DNA stays, 42 bases, in frame from base 1. This specimen consisted of lung tumor tissue, obtained at surgery. This chain is built from TRBV4-3 and TRBJ2-7, with 9 bases in between that match TRBD1. The TCR originated in a male donor with early-stage non-small cell lung cancer. The CDR3 region reads CASSPGQGRYEQYF. The DNA sequence follows: TGCGCCAGCAGCCCAGGACAGGGGCGGTACGAGCAGTACTTC.